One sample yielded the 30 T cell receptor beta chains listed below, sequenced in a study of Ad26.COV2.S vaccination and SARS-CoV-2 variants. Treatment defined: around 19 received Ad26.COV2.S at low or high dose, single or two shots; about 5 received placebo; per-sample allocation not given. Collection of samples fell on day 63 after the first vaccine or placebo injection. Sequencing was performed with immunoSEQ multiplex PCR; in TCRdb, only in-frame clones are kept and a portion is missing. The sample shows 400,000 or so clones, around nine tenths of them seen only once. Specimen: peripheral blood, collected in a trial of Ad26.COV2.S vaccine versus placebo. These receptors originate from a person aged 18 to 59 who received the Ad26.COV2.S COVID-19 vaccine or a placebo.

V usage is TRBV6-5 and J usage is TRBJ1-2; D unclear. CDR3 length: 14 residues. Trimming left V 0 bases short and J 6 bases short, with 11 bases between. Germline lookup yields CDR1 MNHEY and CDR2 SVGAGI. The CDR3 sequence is CASSYSREGDGYTF. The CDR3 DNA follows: TGTGCCAGCAGTTACTCAAGGGAGGGCGATGGCTACACCTTC.

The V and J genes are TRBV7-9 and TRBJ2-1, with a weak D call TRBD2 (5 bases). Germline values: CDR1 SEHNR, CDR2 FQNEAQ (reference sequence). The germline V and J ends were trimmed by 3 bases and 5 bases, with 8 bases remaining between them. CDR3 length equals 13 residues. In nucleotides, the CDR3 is TGTGCCAGCAGCTTCTCACTAGACAATGAGCAGTTCTTC. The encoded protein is CASSFSLDNEQFF.

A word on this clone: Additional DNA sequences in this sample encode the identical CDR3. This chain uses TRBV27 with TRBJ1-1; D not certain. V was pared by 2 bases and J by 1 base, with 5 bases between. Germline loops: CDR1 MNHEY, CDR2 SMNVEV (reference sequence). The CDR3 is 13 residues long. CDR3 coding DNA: TGTGCCAGCAGTTTAGGAGGGAACACTGAAGCTTTCTTT. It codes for CASSLGGNTEAFF.

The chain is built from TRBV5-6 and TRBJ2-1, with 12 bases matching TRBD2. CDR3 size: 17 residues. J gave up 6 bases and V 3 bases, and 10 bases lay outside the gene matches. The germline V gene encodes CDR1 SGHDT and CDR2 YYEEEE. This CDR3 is CASSSRTSGAQINEQFF. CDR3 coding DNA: TGTGCCAGCAGCTCAAGGACTAGCGGGGCTCAGATCAATGAGCAGTTCTTC.

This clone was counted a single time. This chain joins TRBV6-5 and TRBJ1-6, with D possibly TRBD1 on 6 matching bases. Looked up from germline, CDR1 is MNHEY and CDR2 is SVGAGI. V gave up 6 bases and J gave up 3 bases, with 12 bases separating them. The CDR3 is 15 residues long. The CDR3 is CASRRDRFYNSPLHF. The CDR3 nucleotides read TGTGCCAGCAGACGAGACAGGTTCTATAATTCACCCCTCCACTTT.

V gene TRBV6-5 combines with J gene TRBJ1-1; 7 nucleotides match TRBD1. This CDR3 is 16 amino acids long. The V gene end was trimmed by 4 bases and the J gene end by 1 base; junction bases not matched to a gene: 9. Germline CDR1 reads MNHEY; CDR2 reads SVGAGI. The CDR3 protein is CASSSRDSRKNTEAFF. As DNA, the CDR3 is TGTGCCAGCAGTTCCCGGGACAGTAGAAAGAACACTGAAGCTTTCTTT.

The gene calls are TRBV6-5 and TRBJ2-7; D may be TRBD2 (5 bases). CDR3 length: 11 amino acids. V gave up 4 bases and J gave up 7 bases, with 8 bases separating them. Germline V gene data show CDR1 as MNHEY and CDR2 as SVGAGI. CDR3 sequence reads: CASSLGAEQYF. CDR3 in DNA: TGTGCCAGCAGTTTGGGAGCGGAGCAGTACTTC.

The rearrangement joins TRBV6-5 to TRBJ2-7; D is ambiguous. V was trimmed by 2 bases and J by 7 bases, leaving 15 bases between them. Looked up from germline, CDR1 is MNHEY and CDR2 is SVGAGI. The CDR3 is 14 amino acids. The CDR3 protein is CASSYAGLRLEQYF. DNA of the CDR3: TGTGCCAGCAGTTACGCCGGGCTCCGTTTGGAGCAGTACTTC.

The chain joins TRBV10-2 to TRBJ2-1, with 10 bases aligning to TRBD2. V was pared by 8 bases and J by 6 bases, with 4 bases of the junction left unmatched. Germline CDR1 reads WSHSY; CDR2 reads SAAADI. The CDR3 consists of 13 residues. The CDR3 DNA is TGCGCCAGCGAAGCGGGGGGGCTCAATGAGCAGTTCTTC. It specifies CASEAGGLNEQFF.

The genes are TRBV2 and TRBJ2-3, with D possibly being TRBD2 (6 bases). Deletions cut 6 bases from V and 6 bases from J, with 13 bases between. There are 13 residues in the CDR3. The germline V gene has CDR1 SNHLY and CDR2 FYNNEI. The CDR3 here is CASRGSGLDTQYF. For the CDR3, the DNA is TGTGCCAGCAGGGGTAGCGGTCTGGATACGCAGTATTTT.

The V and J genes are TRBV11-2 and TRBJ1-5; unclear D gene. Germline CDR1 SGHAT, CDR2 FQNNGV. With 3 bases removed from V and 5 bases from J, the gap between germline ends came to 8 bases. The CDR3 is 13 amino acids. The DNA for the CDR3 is TGTGCCAGCAGCTTTACCTGGGATCAGCCCCAGCATTTT. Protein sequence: CASSFTWDQPQHF.

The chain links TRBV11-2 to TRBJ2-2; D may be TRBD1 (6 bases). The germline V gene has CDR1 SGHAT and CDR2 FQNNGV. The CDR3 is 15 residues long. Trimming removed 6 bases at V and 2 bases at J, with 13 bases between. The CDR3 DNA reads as TGTGCCAGCAGTTTCCCTGGGGGCAACACCGGGGAGCTGTTTTTT. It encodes CASSFPGGNTGELFF.

CDR3 sequence: CASSPGGGTDTEAFF. CDR3 in DNA: TGTGCCAGCAGCCCAGGGGGGGGGACTGACACTGAAGCTTTCTTT. The rearrangement joins TRBV11-2 to TRBJ1-1, with 7 bases fitting TRBD1. Losses at the gene ends were 5 bases for V and 3 bases for J; bases not matched to a gene: 9. This CDR3 contains 15 residues. Per the germline V gene, CDR1 is SGHAT and CDR2 is FQNNGV.

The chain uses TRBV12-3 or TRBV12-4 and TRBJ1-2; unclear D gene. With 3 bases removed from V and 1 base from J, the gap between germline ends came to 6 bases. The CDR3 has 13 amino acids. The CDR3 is CASSLTGNYGYTF. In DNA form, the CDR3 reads TGTGCCAGCAGTTTGACGGGTAACTATGGCTACACCTTC.

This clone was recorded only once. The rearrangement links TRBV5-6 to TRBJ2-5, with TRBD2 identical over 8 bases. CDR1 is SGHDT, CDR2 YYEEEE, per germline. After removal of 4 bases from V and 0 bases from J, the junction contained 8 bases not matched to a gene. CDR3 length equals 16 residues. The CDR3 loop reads CASSPISGAYQETQYF. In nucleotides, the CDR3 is TGTGCCAGCAGCCCAATTAGCGGGGCGTACCAAGAGACCCAGTACTTC.

Here the CDR3 reads CASSLGQSNTEAFF. CDR3 sequence (DNA): TGTGCCAGCAGCTTAGGACAGTCGAACACTGAAGCTTTCTTT. V and J are TRBV13 and TRBJ1-1; D is unclear. V was clipped by 0 bases and J by 1 base, with 6 bases between them. The CDR3 runs 14 residues. CDR1 PRHDT and CDR2 FYEKMQ come from the germline V gene (reference sequence).

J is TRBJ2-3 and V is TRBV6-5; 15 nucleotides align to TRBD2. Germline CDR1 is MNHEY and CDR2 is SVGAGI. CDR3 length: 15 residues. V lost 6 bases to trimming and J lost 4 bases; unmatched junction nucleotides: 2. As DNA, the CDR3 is TGTGCCAGCAGATGGACTAGCGGGGGGGCAGATACGCAGTATTTT. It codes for CASRWTSGGADTQYF.

The CDR3 sequence is CASSAGTGGYEQFF. The CDR3 nucleotides are TGTGCCAGCAGTGCCGGGACAGGGGGTTATGAGCAGTTCTTC. The V call is TRBV2, the J call TRBJ2-1; 11 bases are a match to TRBD1. The CDR3 runs to 14 residues. Germline-derived CDR1 and CDR2 are SNHLY and FYNNEI. Losses at the gene ends were 4 bases for V and 8 bases for J; bases not matched to a gene: 4.

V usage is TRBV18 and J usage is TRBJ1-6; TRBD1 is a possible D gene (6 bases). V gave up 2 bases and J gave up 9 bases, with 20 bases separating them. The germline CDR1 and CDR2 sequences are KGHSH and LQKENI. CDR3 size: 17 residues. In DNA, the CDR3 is TGTGCCAGCTCACCATCCCCGGGACAAACCCCTGGTTCACCCCTCCACTTT. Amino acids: CASSPSPGQTPGSPLHF. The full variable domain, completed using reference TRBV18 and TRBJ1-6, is NAGVMQNPRHLVRRRGQEARLRCSPMKGHSHVYWYRQLPEEGLKFMVYLQKENIIDESGMPKERFSAEFPKEGPSILRIQQVVRGDSAAYFCASSPSPGQTPGSPLHFGNGTRLTVT.

For the CDR3, the DNA is TGTGCCAGCAGGAAATATAATTCACCCCTCCACTTT. It specifies CASRKYNSPLHF. The chain employs TRBV6-5 and TRBJ1-6; no definite D call. V dropped 6 bases and J dropped 4 bases, with 4 bases sitting between them. The germline V gene encodes CDR1 MNHEY and CDR2 SVGAGI. The CDR3 spans 12 residues.

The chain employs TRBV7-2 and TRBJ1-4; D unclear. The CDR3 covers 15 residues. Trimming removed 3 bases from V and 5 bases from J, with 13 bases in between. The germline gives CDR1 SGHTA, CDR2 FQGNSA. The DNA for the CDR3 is TGTGCCAGCAGCTTGGAGGGAGGGTTGAATGAAAAACTGTTTTTT. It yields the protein CASSLEGGLNEKLFF. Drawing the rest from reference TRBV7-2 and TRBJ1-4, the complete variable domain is GAGVSQSPSNKVTEKGKDVELRCDPISGHTALYWYRQSLGQGLEFLIYFQGNSAPDKSGLPSDRFSAERTGGSVSTLTIQRTQQEDSAVYLCASSLEGGLNEKLFFGSGTQLSVL.

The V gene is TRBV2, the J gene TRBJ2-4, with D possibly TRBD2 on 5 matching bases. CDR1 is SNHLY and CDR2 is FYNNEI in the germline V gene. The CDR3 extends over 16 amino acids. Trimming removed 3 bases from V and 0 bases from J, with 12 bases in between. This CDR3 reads CASSDGELLAKNIQYF. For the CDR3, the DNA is TGTGCCAGCAGTGATGGGGAGTTACTAGCCAAAAACATTCAGTACTTC. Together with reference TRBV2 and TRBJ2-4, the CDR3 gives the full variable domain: EPEVTQTPSHQVTQMGQEVILRCVPISNHLYFYWYRQILGQKVEFLVSFYNNEISEKSEIFDDQFSVERPDGSNFTLKIRSTKLEDSAMYFCASSDGELLAKNIQYFGAGTRLSVL.

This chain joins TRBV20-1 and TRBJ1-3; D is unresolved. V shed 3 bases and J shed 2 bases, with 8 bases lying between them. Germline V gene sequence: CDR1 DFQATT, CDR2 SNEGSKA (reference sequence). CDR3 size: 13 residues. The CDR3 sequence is CSASPGAGNTIYF. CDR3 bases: TGCAGTGCTAGTCCCGGGGCTGGAAACACCATATATTTT.

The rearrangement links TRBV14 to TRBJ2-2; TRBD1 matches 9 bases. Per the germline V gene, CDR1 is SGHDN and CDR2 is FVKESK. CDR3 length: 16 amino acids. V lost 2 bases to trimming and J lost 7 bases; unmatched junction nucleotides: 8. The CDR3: CASSQIGDRDYGELFF. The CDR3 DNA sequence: TGTGCCAGCAGCCAAATTGGGGACAGGGATTACGGGGAGCTGTTTTTT.

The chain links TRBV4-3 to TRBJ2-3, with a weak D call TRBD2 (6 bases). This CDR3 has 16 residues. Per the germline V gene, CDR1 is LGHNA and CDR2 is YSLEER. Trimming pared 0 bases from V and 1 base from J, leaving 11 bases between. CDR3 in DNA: TGCGCCAGCAGCCAAGATCGGGACTCGGGCACAGATACGCAGTATTTT. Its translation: CASSQDRDSGTDTQYF.

This CDR3 is CASSIFGQGTEAFF. In DNA form, the CDR3 reads TGTGCCAGTAGTATATTTGGTCAGGGCACTGAAGCTTTCTTT. The chain carries TRBV19 and TRBJ1-1, with D possibly being TRBD1 (5 bases). Looked up from germline, CDR1 is LNHDA and CDR2 is SQIVND (reference sequence). The V end was cut by 2 bases, the J end by 4 bases, with 11 bases between. CDR3 length: 14 amino acids.

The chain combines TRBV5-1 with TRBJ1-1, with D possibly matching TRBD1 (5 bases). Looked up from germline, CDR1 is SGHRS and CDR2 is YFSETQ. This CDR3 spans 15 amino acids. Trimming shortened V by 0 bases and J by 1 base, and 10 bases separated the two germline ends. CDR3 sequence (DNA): TGCGCCAGCAGCTTGGCAGGGAACCCGAACACTGAAGCTTTCTTT. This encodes CASSLAGNPNTEAFF.

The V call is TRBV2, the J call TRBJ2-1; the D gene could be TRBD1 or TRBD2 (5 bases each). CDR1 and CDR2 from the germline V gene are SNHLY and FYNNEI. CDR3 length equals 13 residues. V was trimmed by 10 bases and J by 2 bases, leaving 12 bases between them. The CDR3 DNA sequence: TGTGCCACCCGAGGGGATACCTACAATGAGCAGTTCTTC. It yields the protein CATRGDTYNEQFF.

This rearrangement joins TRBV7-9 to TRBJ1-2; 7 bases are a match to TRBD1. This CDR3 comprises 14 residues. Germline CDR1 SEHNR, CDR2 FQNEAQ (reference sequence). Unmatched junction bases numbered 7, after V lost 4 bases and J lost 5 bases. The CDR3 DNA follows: TGTGCCAGCAGCTCTTCCGGGACAGAATATGGCTACACCTTC. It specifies CASSSSGTEYGYTF.

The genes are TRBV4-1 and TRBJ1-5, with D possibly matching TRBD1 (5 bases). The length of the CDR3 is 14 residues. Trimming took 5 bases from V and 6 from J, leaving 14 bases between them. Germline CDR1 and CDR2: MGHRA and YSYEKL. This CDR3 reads CASSFSGGTQPQHF. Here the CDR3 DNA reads TGCGCCAGCAGCTTCTCCGGGGGGACTCAGCCCCAGCATTTT.